This T cell receptor (beta chain) was profiled in a study of blood T cell repertoires in COVID-19. Across the whole study: Specimens from acute and convalescent COVID-19 originated in the United States, Italy and Spain. The analysed material was cDNA or gDNA that came from T cells, B-cell-depleted T cells, or PBMCs.

Profiled with immunoSEQ multiplex PCR; TCRdb holds only in-frame clones, not every one. This sample yields approximately 80,000 clones, of which around 89% are seen a single time; 9.1% belongs to the top ten. CDR3 length: 12 residues. With 5 bases removed from V and 4 bases from J, the gap between germline ends came to 8 bases. The sample was peripheral blood. The chain employs TRBV12-3 or TRBV12-4 and TRBJ1-2; D not certain. This receptor was obtained from a human donor in a cohort sampled during active COVID-19. In DNA, the CDR3 is TGTGCCAGCAGTCTCGACACCTATGGCTACACCTTC. Protein: CASSLDTYGYTF.